These 26 T cell receptor beta chains were all obtained from the same sample, sequenced in a study of Ad26.COV2.S vaccination and SARS-CoV-2 variants. Some clones are missing from TCRdb's copy, which holds only in-frame ones; the method was immunoSEQ multiplex PCR. The profile shows some 290,000 clones, over 80% of them singletons. The treatment denotes: roughly 20 received Ad26.COV2.S at low or high dose, single or two shots; about five received placebo; per-sample allocation not given. After the first vaccine or placebo injection, samples were drawn on day 63. The material was peripheral blood, obtained in a trial of Ad26.COV2.S vaccine versus placebo. These receptors were taken from a person between 18 and 65 years old who received the Ad26.COV2.S COVID-19 vaccine or a placebo.

The rearrangement links TRBV28 to TRBJ2-7; 7 nucleotides line up with TRBD1. Trimming took 6 bases from V and 4 from J; bases not matched to a gene: 12. The CDR3 runs 15 residues. From germline, CDR1 is MDHEN and CDR2 SYDVKM. This chain's CDR3 is CASSPPGQPKYEQYF. The CDR3 nucleotides read TGTGCCAGCAGCCCCCCGGGACAGCCGAAGTACGAGCAGTACTTC.

The CDR3 nucleotides are TGTGCCAGCAGCAACCGGGGCTATGGCTACACCTTC. Protein product: CASSNRGYGYTF. The rearrangement uses TRBV5-8 and TRBJ1-2; D is undetermined. Germline V CDR1 and CDR2: SGHTS, YDEGEE. The CDR3 has 12 amino acids. Trimming pared 4 bases from V and 4 bases from J, leaving 8 bases between.

V is TRBV5-1 and J is TRBJ2-1; 8 bases agree with TRBD1. Germline CDR1 SGHRS, CDR2 YFSETQ. The V and J ends lost 3 bases and 0 bases, in that order; junction bases with no gene match: 8. The CDR3 consists of 17 residues. The CDR3 nucleotides are TGCGCCAGCAGCTCCCAGGGGGCGGGATTCTCCTACAATGAGCAGTTCTTC. This gives the protein CASSSQGAGFSYNEQFF.

This rearrangement joins TRBV7-2 to TRBJ2-3; D might be TRBD1 (6 bases). The CDR3 consists of 16 residues. V was shortened by 5 bases and J by 14 bases, with 29 bases between the two germline ends. Germline V gene data show CDR1 as SGHTA and CDR2 as FQGNSA. This CDR3 is CASSQDGHTTDTGRYF. The CDR3 DNA reads TGTGCCAGCAGCCAAGATGGACACACTACAGATACAGGGAGGTATTTT.

The rearrangement joins TRBV11-2 to TRBJ2-3; 10 bases align to TRBD2. V was clipped by 5 bases and J by 6 bases; unmatched bases: 11. The CDR3 sequence is 16 residues long. Germline CDR1 reads SGHAT; CDR2 reads FQNNGV. The CDR3 here is CASSIRAGGPSDTQYF. CDR3 DNA: TGTGCCAGCAGCATAAGAGCGGGGGGGCCGTCCGATACGCAGTATTTT.

The J gene is TRBJ2-3, the V gene TRBV18; TRBD1 matches at 12 bases. Per germline, CDR1 KGHSH and CDR2 LQKENI. Unmatched junction bases numbered 6, after V lost 0 bases and J lost 2 bases. The CDR3 has 18 amino acids. DNA of the CDR3: TGTGCCAGCTCACCACCTGGGACAGGGGGCGAATTCACAGATACGCAGTATTTT. It translates to CASSPPGTGGEFTDTQYF. Based on the CDR3 plus reference TRBV18 and TRBJ2-3, the full variable domain is NAGVMQNPRHLVRRRGQEARLRCSPMKGHSHVYWYRQLPEEGLKFMVYLQKENIIDESGMPKERFSAEFPKEGPSILRIQQVVRGDSAAYFCASSPPGTGGEFTDTQYFGPGTRLTVL.

The chain employs TRBV9 and TRBJ2-7, with TRBD2 identical over 7 bases. J gave up 3 bases and V 4 bases, and 10 bases lay outside the gene matches. This CDR3 comprises 15 residues. CDR1 and CDR2 from the germline V gene are SGDLS and YYNGEE. The chain's CDR3 is CASSRGGGAVYEQYF. The CDR3 DNA is TGTGCCAGCAGCCGCGGGGGAGGGGCAGTCTACGAGCAGTACTTC.

This chain links TRBV5-4 with TRBJ2-5, with D perhaps given as TRBD1 or TRBD2 (5 bases each). CDR1 SGHNT and CDR2 YYREEE come from the germline V gene (reference sequence). V lost 4 bases to trimming and J lost 4 bases, with 14 bases between them. The CDR3 sequence is 14 residues long. CDR3 sequence: CASSRPTGGETQYF. The CDR3 DNA is TGTGCCAGCAGCCGACCCACAGGAGGAGAGACCCAGTACTTC.

This clone appeared a single time. The chain has TRBV28 and TRBJ2-1; D not certain. Germline V lookup: CDR1 MDHEN, CDR2 SYDVKM. This CDR3 has 12 residues. V was shortened by 7 bases and J by 9 bases, with 13 bases between the two germline ends. CDR3 sequence: CASTNPPSEQFF. CDR3 coding DNA: TGTGCCAGCACTAATCCTCCCAGTGAGCAGTTCTTC.

The CDR3 DNA reads as TGTGCCAGCAGTTCCTCGACAGGGGGAAACACTGAAGCTTTCTTT. The encoded protein is CASSSSTGGNTEAFF. This sequence joins TRBV27 and TRBJ1-1; 9 positions match TRBD1. The ends lost 4 bases at V and 2 bases at J; junction bases unmatched: 5. This CDR3 comprises 15 residues. CDR1 is MNHEY and CDR2 is SMNVEV in the germline V gene (reference sequence).

This clone was seen only once. The CDR3 region has the DNA TGCGCCAGCAGCTTGGGGACAGGGTCAAGGAATTCGCAGTATTTT. Amino acid sequence: CASSLGTGSRNSQYF. The chain joins TRBV5-1 to TRBJ2-3, with 8 bases lining up with TRBD1. CDR3 length: 15 residues. V gave up 0 bases and J gave up 10 bases; unmatched junction bases: 10. In germline, CDR1 is SGHRS, CDR2 YFSETQ.

CDR3 in amino acids: CASSLVAGTGGDEQYF. As DNA, the CDR3 is TGTGCCAGCAGCTTAGTAGCCGGGACAGGGGGCGACGAGCAGTACTTC. V and J are TRBV7-9 and TRBJ2-7; TRBD1 agrees at 12 bases. This CDR3 has 16 amino acids. With V trimmed by 1 base and J by 5 bases, 6 bases remained unmatched. Germline values: CDR1 SEHNR, CDR2 FQNEAQ (reference sequence).

This chain's CDR3 is CSVVGGRDTNEKLFF. The CDR3 DNA reads as TGCAGCGTTGTGGGGGGGCGCGACACTAATGAAAAACTGTTTTTT. The rearrangement uses TRBV29-1 and TRBJ1-4; maybe TRBD1 (6 bases). Trimming cost V 4 bases and J 2 bases, with 14 bases left between them. The CDR3 is made up of 15 amino acids. CDR1 SQVTM and CDR2 ANQGSEA come from the germline V gene. Complete variable domain (other parts from reference TRBV29-1 and TRBJ1-4): SAVISQKPSRDICQRGTSLTIQCQVDSQVTMMFWYRQQPGQSLTLIATANQGSEATYESGFVIDKFPISRPNLTFSTLTVSNMSPEDSSIYLCSVVGGRDTNEKLFFGSGTQLSVL.

V is TRBV11-2 and J is TRBJ2-2, with a tentative D call TRBD2 (5 bases). V was cut by 2 bases and J by 9 bases, with 16 bases left in between. The germline CDR1 and CDR2 sequences are SGHAT and FQNNGV. The CDR3 is made up of 15 amino acids. The CDR3 DNA reads TGTGCCAGCAGCTTAATGAGGGCGTTAACCTGGGAGCTGTTTTTT. This translates into CASSLMRALTWELFF.

The chain carries TRBV29-1 and TRBJ1-2; D perhaps matches TRBD1 (6 bases). Trimming took off 3 bases at V and 1 base at J, with 12 bases between the two ends. Per the germline V gene, CDR1 is SQVTM and CDR2 is ANQGSEA. This CDR3 comprises 14 residues. CDR3: CSVEGWGRNYGYTF. CDR3 DNA: TGCAGCGTTGAGGGCTGGGGGCGTAACTATGGCTACACCTTC.

The chain has TRBV7-2 and TRBJ1-1, with no clear D. Deletions cut 5 bases from V and 2 bases from J, with 3 bases between. The germline CDR1 and CDR2 sequences are SGHTA and FQGNSA. CDR3 length: 11 amino acids. DNA of the CDR3: TGTGCCAGCAGCCAAAACACTGAAGCTTTCTTT. It encodes CASSQNTEAFF.

This clone appeared many times. The rearrangement links TRBV5-1 to TRBJ2-7; a possible D gene is TRBD1 (5 bases). CDR3 length: 14 amino acids. V was clipped by 2 bases and J by 0 bases, with 9 bases between them. Germline CDR1 and CDR2: SGHRS and YFSETQ. The CDR3 DNA sequence: TGCGCCAGCAGCTTTGGCGACAGCTCCTACGAGCAGTACTTC. Amino acids: CASSFGDSSYEQYF.

The chain recombines TRBV28 with TRBJ1-6, with D hard to call. This CDR3 is 14 amino acids long. The ends were cut back, 6 bases at V and 8 bases at J, with 14 bases in the middle. The germline V gene encodes CDR1 MDHEN and CDR2 SYDVKM. DNA for the CDR3: TGTGCCAGCAGCCCTCCGGGTATTTATTCACCCCTCCACTTT. Protein product: CASSPPGIYSPLHF.

The chain employs TRBV7-9 and TRBJ1-1; 9 nucleotides line up with TRBD1. The CDR3 sequence is 15 residues long. V was clipped by 5 bases and J by 7 bases; unmatched bases: 11. The germline CDR1 and CDR2 sequences are SEHNR and FQNEAQ (reference sequence). Here the CDR3 reads CASSLDGQGPVEAFF. The CDR3 region has the DNA TGTGCCAGCAGCCTCGACGGACAGGGGCCGGTTGAAGCTTTCTTT.

This clone was detected once. The rearrangement links TRBV14 to TRBJ2-7; D remains unclear. Germline V gene sequence: CDR1 SGHDN, CDR2 FVKESK. CDR3 length equals 12 residues. V shed 2 bases and J shed 3 bases, with 5 bases lying between them. The CDR3 reads CASSQLRYEQYF. DNA of the CDR3: TGTGCCAGCAGCCAATTGCGCTACGAGCAGTACTTC.

The genes are TRBV4-2 and TRBJ2-7; no definite D call. CDR1 is LGHNA, CDR2 YNFKEQ, per germline. V shed 2 bases and J shed 3 bases, with 17 bases lying between them. The CDR3 is 16 residues long. CDR3 nucleotide sequence: TGTGCCAGCAGCCAACCGGACGGTCCCATGATCTACGAGCAGTACTTC. Its protein is CASSQPDGPMIYEQYF.

J is TRBJ2-3 and V is TRBV7-8; a weak D match, TRBD2 (5 bases). Germline CDR1 SGHVS, CDR2 FQNEAQ. The CDR3 length is 17 residues. With 5 bases removed from V and 0 bases from J, the gap between germline ends came to 18 bases. In nucleotides, the CDR3 is TGTGCCAGCAGCCCCCCGCCCGCGGGCCCTAGCACAGATACGCAGTATTTT. Translating gives CASSPPPAGPSTDTQYF.

The V gene is TRBV5-6, the J gene TRBJ1-1; 7 bases are a match to TRBD1. Germline V CDR1 and CDR2: SGHDT, YYEEEE. The CDR3 runs to 13 residues. V lost 4 bases and J lost 6; bases outside the gene matches: 6. The CDR3 bases are TGTGCCAGCAGCCCTATCGGACAGGCTGAAGCTTTCTTT. Translated, it gives CASSPIGQAEAFF.

The chain combines TRBV29-1 with TRBJ2-2; 14 bases align to TRBD2. The CDR3 has 14 amino acids. The V and J ends lost 6 bases and 5 bases, in that order; junction bases with no gene match: 2. The germline CDR1 and CDR2 sequences are SQVTM and ANQGSEA. As DNA, the CDR3 is TGCAGCGTCGGGACTAGCGGGGGAACCGGGGAGCTGTTTTTT. This sequence encodes CSVGTSGGTGELFF.

The chain couples TRBV28 to TRBJ1-4, with D perhaps TRBD1 (5 bases). There are 15 residues in the CDR3. Trimming shortened V by 6 bases and J by 8 bases, and 19 bases separated the two germline ends. Germline CDR1 and CDR2: MDHEN and SYDVKM. The CDR3 loop is CASSPQGRGREKLFF. CDR3 DNA: TGTGCCAGCAGCCCTCAGGGCCGCGGTAGGGAAAAACTGTTTTTT. Based on the CDR3 plus reference TRBV28 and TRBJ1-4, the full variable domain is DVKVTQSSRYLVKRTGEKVFLECVQDMDHENMFWYRQDPGLGLRLIYFSYDVKMKEKGDIPEGYSVSREKKERFSLILESASTNQTSMYLCASSPQGRGREKLFFGSGTQLSVL.

Only one count was recorded for this clone. The chain carries TRBV5-1 and TRBJ1-1; 7 nucleotides line up with TRBD1. The CDR3 loop spans 16 amino acids. V dropped 0 bases and J dropped 4; count of bases not matched to a gene: 9. Germline V CDR1 and CDR2: SGHRS, YFSETQ. In DNA, the CDR3 is TGCGCCAGCAGCTTGGAGAGGGGGCGGTTAAGCACTGAAGCTTTCTTT. Residues: CASSLERGRLSTEAFF.